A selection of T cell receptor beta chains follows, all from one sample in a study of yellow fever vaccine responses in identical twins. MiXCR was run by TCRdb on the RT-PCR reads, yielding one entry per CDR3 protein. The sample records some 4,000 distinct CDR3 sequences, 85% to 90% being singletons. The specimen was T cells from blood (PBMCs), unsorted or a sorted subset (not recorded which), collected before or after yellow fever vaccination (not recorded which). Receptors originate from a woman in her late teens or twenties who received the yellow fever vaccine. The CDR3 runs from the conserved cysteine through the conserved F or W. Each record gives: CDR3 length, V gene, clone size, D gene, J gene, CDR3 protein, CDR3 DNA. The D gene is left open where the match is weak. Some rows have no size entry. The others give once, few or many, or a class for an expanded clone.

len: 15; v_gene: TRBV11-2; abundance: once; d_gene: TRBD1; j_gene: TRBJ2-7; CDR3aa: CASSLEGRGSYEQYF; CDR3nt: TGTGCCAGCAGCCTCGAGGGCAGGGGGTCCTACGAGCAGTACTTC
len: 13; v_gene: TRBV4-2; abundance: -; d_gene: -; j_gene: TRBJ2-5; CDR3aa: CASSQTGQETQYF; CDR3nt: TGTGCCAGCAGCCAAACGGGACAAGAGACCCAGTACTTC
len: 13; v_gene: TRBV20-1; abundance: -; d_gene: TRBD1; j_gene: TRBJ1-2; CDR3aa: CSAADRGARGYTF; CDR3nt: TGCAGTGCAGCCGACAGGGGGGCCCGGGGCTACACCTTC
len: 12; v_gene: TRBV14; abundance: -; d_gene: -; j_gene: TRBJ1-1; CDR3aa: CASSPSGSWAFF; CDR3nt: TGTGCCAGCAGCCCGTCGGGATCATGGGCTTTCTTT
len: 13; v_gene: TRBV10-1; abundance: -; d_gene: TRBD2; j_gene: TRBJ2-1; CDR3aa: CASSGLALNEQFF; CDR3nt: TGCGCCAGCAGTGGACTAGCCCTTAATGAGCAGTTCTTC
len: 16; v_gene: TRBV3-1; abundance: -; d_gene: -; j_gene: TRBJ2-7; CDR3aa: CASSQDTGSSSYEQYF; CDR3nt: TGTGCCAGCAGCCAAGATACGGGGTCGTCGTCCTACGAGCAGTACTTC
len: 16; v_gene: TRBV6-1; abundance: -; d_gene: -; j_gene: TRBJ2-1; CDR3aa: CASRRGDLPSYNEQFF; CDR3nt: TGTGCCAGCAGACGGGGTGATCTCCCCTCCTACAATGAGCAGTTCTTC
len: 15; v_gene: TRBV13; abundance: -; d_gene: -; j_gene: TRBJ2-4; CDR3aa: CASNPSEPYENIQYF; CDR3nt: TGTGCCAGCAATCCTTCGGAGCCGTACGAAAACATTCAGTACTTC
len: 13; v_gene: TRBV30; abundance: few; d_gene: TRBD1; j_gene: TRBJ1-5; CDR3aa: CAWSVDRDQPQHF; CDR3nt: TGTGCCTGGAGTGTCGACAGGGATCAGCCCCAGCATTTT
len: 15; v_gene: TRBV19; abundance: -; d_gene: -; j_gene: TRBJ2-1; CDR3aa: CASSIAGDPYNEQFF; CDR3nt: TGTGCCAGTAGTATCGCCGGGGATCCCTACAATGAGCAGTTCTTC
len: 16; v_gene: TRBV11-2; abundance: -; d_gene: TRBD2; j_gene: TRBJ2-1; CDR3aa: CASSLEGLAGNNEQFF; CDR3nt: TGTGCCAGCAGCTTAGAGGGGCTAGCGGGGAACAATGAGCAGTTCTTC
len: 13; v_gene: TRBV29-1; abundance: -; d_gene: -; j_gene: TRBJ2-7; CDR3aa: CSVEDGNAYEQYF; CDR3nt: TGCAGCGTTGAAGACGGGAACGCCTACGAGCAGTACTTC
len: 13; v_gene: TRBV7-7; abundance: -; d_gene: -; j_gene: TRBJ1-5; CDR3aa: CASSLGPNQPQHF; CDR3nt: TGTGCTAGCAGTCTAGGTCCCAATCAGCCCCAGCATTTT
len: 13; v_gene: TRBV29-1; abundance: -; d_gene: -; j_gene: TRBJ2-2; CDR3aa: CSVENSNTGELFF; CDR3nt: TGCAGCGTTGAGAACTCGAACACCGGGGAGCTGTTTTTT
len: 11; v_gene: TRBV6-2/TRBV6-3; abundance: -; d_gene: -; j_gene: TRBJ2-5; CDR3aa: CASSYLETQYF; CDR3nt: TGTGCCAGCAGTTATTTGGAGACCCAGTACTTC
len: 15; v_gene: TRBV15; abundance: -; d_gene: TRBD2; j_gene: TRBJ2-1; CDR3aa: CATSKSGRTYNEQFF; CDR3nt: TGTGCCACCAGCAAAAGCGGGAGGACCTACAATGAGCAGTTCTTC
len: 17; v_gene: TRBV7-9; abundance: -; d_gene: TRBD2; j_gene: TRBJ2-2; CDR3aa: CASSLAMGLQNTGELFF; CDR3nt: TGTGCCAGCAGCTTAGCGATGGGACTACAGAACACCGGGGAGCTGTTTTTT
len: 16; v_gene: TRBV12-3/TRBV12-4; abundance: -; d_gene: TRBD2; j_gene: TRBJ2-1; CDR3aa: CASSLTSGGGYNEQFF; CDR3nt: TGTGCCAGCAGTTTGACGAGCGGGGGAGGTTACAATGAGCAGTTCTTC
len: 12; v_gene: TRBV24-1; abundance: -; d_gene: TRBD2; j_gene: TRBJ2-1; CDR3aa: CATSAGRNEQFF; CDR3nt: TGTGCCACCAGTGCCGGGAGGAATGAGCAGTTCTTC
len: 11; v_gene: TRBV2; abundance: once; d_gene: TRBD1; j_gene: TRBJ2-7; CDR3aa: CASRTGVEQYF; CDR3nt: TGTGCCAGCAGAACAGGGGTCGAGCAGTACTTC
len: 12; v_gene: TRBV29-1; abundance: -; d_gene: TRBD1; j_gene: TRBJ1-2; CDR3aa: CSVETGPYGYTF; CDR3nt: TGCAGCGTAGAGACAGGGCCATATGGCTACACCTTC
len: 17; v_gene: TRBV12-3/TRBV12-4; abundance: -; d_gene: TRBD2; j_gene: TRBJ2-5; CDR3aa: CASRGGLAGRAPETQYF; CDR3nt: TGTGCCAGCAGAGGAGGACTAGCGGGACGGGCCCCAGAGACCCAGTACTTC
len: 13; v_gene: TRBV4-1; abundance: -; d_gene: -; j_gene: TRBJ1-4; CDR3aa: CASSQPGTEKLFF; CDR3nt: TGCGCCAGCAGCCAGCCCGGGACAGAAAAACTGTTTTTT
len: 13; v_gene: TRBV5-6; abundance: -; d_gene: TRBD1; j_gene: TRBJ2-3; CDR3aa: CASSLQGSDTQYF; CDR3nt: TGTGCCAGCAGCCTACAGGGGTCAGATACGCAGTATTTT
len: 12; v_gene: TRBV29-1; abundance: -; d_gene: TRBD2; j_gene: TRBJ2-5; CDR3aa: CSVEWGGETQYF; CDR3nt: TGCAGCGTTGAATGGGGGGGAGAGACCCAGTACTTC
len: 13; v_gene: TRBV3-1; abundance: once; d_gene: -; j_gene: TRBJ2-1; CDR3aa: CASSPPFTWEQFF; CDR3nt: TGTGCCAGCAGCCCTCCTTTTACGTGGGAGCAGTTCTTC
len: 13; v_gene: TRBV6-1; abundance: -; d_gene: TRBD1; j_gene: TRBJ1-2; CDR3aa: CASSLTGLRGYTF; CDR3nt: TGTGCCAGCAGCTTGACAGGGCTGAGGGGCTACACCTTC
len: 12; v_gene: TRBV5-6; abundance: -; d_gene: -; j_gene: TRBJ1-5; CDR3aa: CASSLDSSPQHF; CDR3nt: TGTGCCAGCAGCTTGGATAGCTCGCCCCAGCATTTT
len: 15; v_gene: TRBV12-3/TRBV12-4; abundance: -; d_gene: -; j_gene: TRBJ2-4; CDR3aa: CASSSATLAKNIQYF; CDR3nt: TGTGCCAGCAGTTCTGCGACGTTAGCCAAAAACATTCAGTACTTC
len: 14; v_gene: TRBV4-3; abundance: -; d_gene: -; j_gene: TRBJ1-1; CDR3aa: CASSQDGDKPEAFF; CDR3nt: TGCGCCAGCAGCCAAGACGGAGACAAACCTGAAGCTTTCTTT
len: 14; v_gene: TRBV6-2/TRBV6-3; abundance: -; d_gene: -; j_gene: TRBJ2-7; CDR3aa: CASSYGGVAYEQYF; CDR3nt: TGTGCCAGCAGTTACGGCGGGGTAGCCTACGAGCAGTACTTC
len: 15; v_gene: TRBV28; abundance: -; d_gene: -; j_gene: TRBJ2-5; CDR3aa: CASSFGMGPQETQYF; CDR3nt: TGTGCCAGCAGCTTTGGGATGGGTCCCCAAGAGACCCAGTACTTC
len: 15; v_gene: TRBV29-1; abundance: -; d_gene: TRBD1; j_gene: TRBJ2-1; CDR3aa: CSVSGQRSSYNEQFF; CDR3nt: TGCAGCGTCTCGGGACAGCGGAGCTCCTACAATGAGCAGTTCTTC
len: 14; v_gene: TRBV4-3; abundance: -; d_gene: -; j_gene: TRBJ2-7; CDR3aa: CASSQGESSYEQYF; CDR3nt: TGTGCCAGCAGCCAAGGAGAGAGCTCCTACGAGCAGTACTTC
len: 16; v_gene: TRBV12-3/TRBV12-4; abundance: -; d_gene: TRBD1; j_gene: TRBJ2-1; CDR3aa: CASRHFDRGSYNEQFF; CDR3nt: TGTGCCAGCAGACACTTCGACAGGGGCTCCTACAATGAGCAGTTCTTC
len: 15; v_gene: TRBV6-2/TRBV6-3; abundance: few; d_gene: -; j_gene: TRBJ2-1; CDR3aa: CASSHEAGVHNEQFF; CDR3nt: TGTGCCAGCAGTCACGAGGCAGGGGTACACAATGAGCAGTTCTTC
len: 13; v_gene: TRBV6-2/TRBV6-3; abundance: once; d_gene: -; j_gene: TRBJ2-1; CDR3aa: CASSTSSYNEQFF; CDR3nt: TGTGCCAGCTCTACGAGCTCCTACAATGAGCAGTTCTTC
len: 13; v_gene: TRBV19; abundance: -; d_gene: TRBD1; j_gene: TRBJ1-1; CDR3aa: CASSIGGTVEAFF; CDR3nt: TGTGCCAGTAGTATAGGGGGGACAGTTGAAGCTTTCTTT
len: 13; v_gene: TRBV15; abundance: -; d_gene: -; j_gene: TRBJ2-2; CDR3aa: CATSRGGTGELFF; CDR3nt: TGTGCCACCAGCAGAGGGGGTACAGGGGAGCTGTTTTTT
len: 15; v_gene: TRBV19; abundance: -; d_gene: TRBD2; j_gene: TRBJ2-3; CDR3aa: CASSMTSAYTDTQYF; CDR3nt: TGTGCCAGTAGTATGACTAGCGCCTACACAGATACGCAGTATTTT
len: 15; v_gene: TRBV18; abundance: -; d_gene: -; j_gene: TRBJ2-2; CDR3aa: CASSPIQAGTGELFF; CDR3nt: TGTGCCAGCTCACCAATTCAGGCGGGGACCGGGGAGCTGTTTTTT
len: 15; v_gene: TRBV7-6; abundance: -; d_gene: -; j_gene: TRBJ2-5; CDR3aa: CASSLILRQQETQYF; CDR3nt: TGTGCCAGCAGCTTAATCTTAAGACAGCAAGAGACCCAGTACTTC
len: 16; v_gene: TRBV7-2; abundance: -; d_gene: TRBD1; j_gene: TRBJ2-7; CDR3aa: CASSFEEGAGGHEQYF; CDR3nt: TGTGCCAGCAGCTTTGAAGAGGGGGCAGGCGGCCACGAGCAGTACTTC
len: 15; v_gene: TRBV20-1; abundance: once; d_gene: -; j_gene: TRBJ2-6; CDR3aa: CRAKGGLAGANVLTF; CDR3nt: TGCAGAGCTAAGGGTGGGCTGGCCGGGGCCAACGTCCTGACTTTC
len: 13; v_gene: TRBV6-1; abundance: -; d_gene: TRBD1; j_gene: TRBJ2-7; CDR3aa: CASRRTGSYEQYF; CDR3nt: TGTGCCAGCAGGCGGACAGGGTCCTACGAGCAGTACTTC
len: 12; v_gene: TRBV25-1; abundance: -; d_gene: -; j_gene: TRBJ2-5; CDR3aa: CASSAGTETQYF; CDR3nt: TGTGCCAGCAGTGCTGGAACAGAGACCCAGTACTTC
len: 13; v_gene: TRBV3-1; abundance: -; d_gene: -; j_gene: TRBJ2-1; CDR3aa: CASSQVEYNEQFF; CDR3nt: TGTGCCAGCAGCCAAGTAGAGTACAATGAGCAGTTCTTC
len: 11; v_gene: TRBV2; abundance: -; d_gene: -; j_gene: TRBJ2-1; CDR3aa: CASSELNEQFF; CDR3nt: TGTGCCAGCAGTGAACTCAATGAGCAGTTCTTC
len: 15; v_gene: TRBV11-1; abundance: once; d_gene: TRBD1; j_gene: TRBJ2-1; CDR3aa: CASAKWTGGPIEQFF; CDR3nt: TGTGCCAGCGCAAAATGGACAGGGGGTCCAATTGAGCAGTTCTTC
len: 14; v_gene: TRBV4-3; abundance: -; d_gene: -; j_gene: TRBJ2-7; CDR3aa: CASSPSGVSYEQYF; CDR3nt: TGCGCCAGCAGCCCCAGCGGAGTCTCCTACGAGCAGTACTTC
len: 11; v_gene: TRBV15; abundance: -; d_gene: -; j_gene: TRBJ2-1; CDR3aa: CATSREAAQFF; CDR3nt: TGTGCCACCAGCAGAGAGGCGGCGCAGTTCTTC
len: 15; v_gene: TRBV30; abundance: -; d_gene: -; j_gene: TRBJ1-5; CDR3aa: CAWSVIGRENQPQHF; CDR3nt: TGTGCCTGGAGTGTAATTGGTAGGGAGAATCAGCCCCAGCATTTT
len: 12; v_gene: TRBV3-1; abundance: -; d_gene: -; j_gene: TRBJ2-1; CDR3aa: CASSQGWNEQFF; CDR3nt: TGTGCCAGCAGCCAAGGATGGAATGAGCAGTTCTTC
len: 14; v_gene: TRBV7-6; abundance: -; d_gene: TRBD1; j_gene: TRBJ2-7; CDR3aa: CASSVAGTVYEQYF; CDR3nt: TGTGCCAGCAGCGTGGCCGGGACAGTCTACGAGCAGTACTTC
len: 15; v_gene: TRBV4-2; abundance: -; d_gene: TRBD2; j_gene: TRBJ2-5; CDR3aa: CASSQTAGIQETQYF; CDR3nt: TGTGCCAGCAGCCAGACAGCGGGGATCCAAGAGACCCAGTACTTC
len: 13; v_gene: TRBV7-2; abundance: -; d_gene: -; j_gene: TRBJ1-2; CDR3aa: CASSLPGLNGYTF; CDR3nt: TGTGCCAGCAGCTTACCGGGACTCAATGGCTACACCTTC
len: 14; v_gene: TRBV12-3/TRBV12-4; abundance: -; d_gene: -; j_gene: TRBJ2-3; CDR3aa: CASAGTPRTDTQYF; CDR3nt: TGTGCCAGCGCCGGGACTCCTCGCACAGATACGCAGTATTTT